The clone carrying this T cell receptor beta chain was seen a few times. These data belong to a study of spatial heterogeneity in lung cancer. About the research overall: Each distinct TCR and UMI combination averaged more than ten appearances in raw reads.

This CDR3 has 15 residues. The germline CDR1 and CDR2 sequences are SEHNR and FQNEAQ (reference sequence). The V segment lost 1 base and the J segment 6 bases; nucleotides outside the gene matches: 5. TCRdb re-analysed the 5' RACE reads in MiXCR, keeping a single row per CDR3 protein. The table lists 15,000 to 20,000 distinct CDR3 sequences, around 19% of them singletons, with around 15% in the top ten. Time point: sample taken at primary tumor resection. Whole RNA from tumor, nontumor lung or frozen PBMC was sequenced unsorted. Here the sequenced sample was PBMCs, taken at surgery. The V gene is TRBV7-9, the J gene TRBJ1-2, with 10 bases matching TRBD1. The sequence came from a male donor with early-stage non-small cell lung cancer. The CDR3 nucleotides read TGTGCCAGCAGCTTAGAAGACAGGGGGCGGGATGGCTACACCTTC. Amino acid sequence: CASSLEDRGRDGYTF.